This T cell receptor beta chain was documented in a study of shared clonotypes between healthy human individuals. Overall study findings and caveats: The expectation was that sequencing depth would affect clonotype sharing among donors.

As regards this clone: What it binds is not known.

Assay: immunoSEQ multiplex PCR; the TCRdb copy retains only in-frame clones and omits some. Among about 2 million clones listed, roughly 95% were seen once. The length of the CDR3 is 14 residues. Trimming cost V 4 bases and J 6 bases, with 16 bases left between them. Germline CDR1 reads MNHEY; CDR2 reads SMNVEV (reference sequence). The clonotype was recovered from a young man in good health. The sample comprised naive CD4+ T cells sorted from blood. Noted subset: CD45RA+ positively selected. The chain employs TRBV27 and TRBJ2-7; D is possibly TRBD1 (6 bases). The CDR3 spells CASSSQSGVSEQYF. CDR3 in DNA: TGTGCCAGCAGTTCCCAATCAGGGGTGAGCGAGCAGTACTTC.